The entry below gives a single T cell receptor (beta chain) sequence along with its context. The clone's antigen remains unknown. It has no much larger one-base neighbor in the sample; base qualities were not kept. The data are from a study of CD8 T cell repertoires and HIV-1 epitope variants (dated by TCRdb to about 2020). Study-level background: T cells were stimulated in separate culture wells with each of twenty-five peptides representing autologous and known Gag and Nef epitope variants. The control conditions were a CMV, EBV and flu peptide pool, the Ebola AY9 epitope as a negative control, and a well with no peptide. The epitopes tested covered three Gag epitope families plus Nef HW9 and YT9. Using the EasySep Human T Cell Enrichment Kit, T cells were enriched and then co-cultured with an equal number of autologous T cell-negative cells acting as antigen-presenting cells. For 9 to 11 days the cultures were kept in IMDM with gentamicin, and on days 3 and 7 half of the media was changed with IL-2, IL-7 and IL-15 added. A 1M T cell aliquot was kept as an uncultured baseline condition, separate from the roughly 80 T cell cultures. Running each culture condition in triplicate, except for one peptide done in duplicate, gave a total of about 80 T cell cultures. General study outcomes and caveats: About 5 clonotypes recognized the Nef KF9 family and one the HW9 family, with no responses to the TAALDMSHF plasma variant. The assay could identify only TCR beta chains and pointed to proliferation in response to antigen, not to T cell function or cytokine profile. Under 10 antigen-specific TCR beta clonotypes were identified, of which 6 or 7 appeared to be cross-reactive for autologous or known escape epitope variants.

The EasySep Human CD8+ T Cell Enrichment Kit was used on day 10 to isolate CD8+ T cells from every culture. V is pared back by 1 base and J by 8 bases, with 14 bases lying between the germline termini. The germline V gene encodes CDR1 KGHSH and CDR2 LQKENI. Its CDR3 holds 15 amino acids, cysteine through phenylalanine. This entry keeps only the CDR3 DNA: 45 bases, framed from base 1. The immunoSEQ platform was used to sequence TCR beta CDR3 regions at survey depth. The QIAamp DNA micro kit was used to extract genomic DNA from every cultured and uncultured CD8+ T cell population. Regarding the original processing steps: Any sample with under 5,000 productive reads was excluded, and this exclusion removed about 6.5% of the roughly 75 cultures stimulated with HIV peptides. Sequences were trimmed to CDR3 by a MANAFEST web app, and nonproductive sequences, CDR3s under 5 amino acids, and sequences not starting with C or ending with F/W were removed. Antigen-specific clonotypes had to expand in at least 2 of 3 replicates versus no-peptide control at FDR 0.01, only within one epitope family. A frequency at least fivefold higher than in wells stimulated with peptides from other epitope families was additionally required for specific clonotypes. This is the immuneACCESS table as TCRdb keeps it, with only in-frame sequences that have V and J called. A part of the clones is gone; compared with another copy, unresolved V genes explain less than half, and the rest is unexplained. V, J and clone size are those of that table, while D and trimming were read from the DNA. Counted in this sample were about 5,500 clones; about two thirds of them appeared once. Around 45% of the sample is taken by the ten largest.

In this chain, TRBV18 is recombined with TRBJ1-4; the D gene cannot be resolved reliably. This receptor was identified in a male donor with HIV. The source material was cultured CD8+ T cells derived from PBMCs. The CDR3 here reads CASSPLAGPEEKLFF. In nucleotide form, the sequence is TGTGCCAGCTCACCACTCGCCGGACCCGAAGAAAAACTGTTTTTT.